Listed below are T cell receptor beta chains from one sample, sequenced in a study of blood T cell repertoires in COVID-19. Clones were sequenced by immunoSEQ multiplex PCR, and TCRdb holds only the in-frame ones, with some missing. The sample contains 200,000 to 300,000 clones, about nine tenths of which appear only once. The sample was peripheral blood. Receptors were obtained from a woman aged 40 to 50 with acute or convalescent COVID-19. The CDR3 runs from the conserved cysteine through the conserved F or W. A D gene is named only where the DNA matches it firmly. Size is stated for part of the rows, as once, few or many counts, or as a class when the clone is expanded.

>TRBV5-1|NA|TRBJ2-3|TRBD1
CASSLDTGGITDTQYF
TGCGCCAGCAGCTTGGATACAGGGGGCATAACAGATACGCAGTATTTT
>TRBV7-8|NA|TRBJ1-6|TRBD1
CASSLLGTGNSPLHF
TGTGCCAGCAGCTTATTGGGGACAGGGAATTCACCCCTCCACTTT
>TRBV9|NA|TRBJ2-2|NA
CASSASTWELFF
TGTGCCAGCAGCGCCAGTACATGGGAGCTGTTTTTT
>TRBV6-5|NA|TRBJ2-3|TRBD1
CASSYLGTESTDTQYF
TGTGCCAGCAGTTACCTAGGGACAGAAAGCACAGATACGCAGTATTTT
>TRBV12-3/TRBV12-4|NA|TRBJ1-2|NA
CASSLDGVYGYTF
TGTGCCAGCAGTTTGGACGGGGTCTATGGCTACACCTTC
>TRBV21-1|NA|TRBJ1-1|NA
CASSRRDRHHRMNTEAFF
TGTGCCAGCAGCAGAAGAGACAGACACCATCGGATGAACACTGAAGCTTTCTTT
>TRBV25-1|NA|TRBJ1-5|NA
CASSEQGGNQPQHF
TGTGCCAGCAGTGAGCAGGGAGGAAATCAGCCCCAGCATTTT
>TRBV19|NA|TRBJ2-1|TRBD2
CASSIDLAGGLNEQFF
TGTGCCAGTAGTATAGATCTAGCGGGGGGGCTCAATGAGCAGTTCTTC
>TRBV4-1|few|TRBJ1-2|NA
CASTQGPGADGYTF
TGCGCCAGCACCCAAGGTCCAGGGGCGGATGGCTACACCTTC
>TRBV5-4|NA|TRBJ2-2|TRBD2
CASSRTSGGPPNTGELFF
TGTGCCAGCAGCAGGACTAGCGGGGGACCGCCTAACACCGGGGAGCTGTTTTTT
>TRBV14|few|TRBJ1-6|NA
CASTQNYNSPLHF
TGTGCCAGCACACAGAACTATAATTCACCCCTCCACTTT
>TRBV5-6|NA|TRBJ1-2|NA
CASSVLGVDGYTF
TGTGCCAGCAGCGTTCTGGGCGTTGATGGCTACACCTTC
>TRBV6-5|NA|TRBJ2-6|NA
CASSLLYSGANVLTF
TGTGCCAGCAGCCTCCTCTACTCTGGGGCCAACGTCCTGACTTTC
>TRBV7-2|NA|TRBJ1-2|NA
CASSLAAGAGYTF
TGTGCCAGCAGCTTAGCGGCAGGGGCCGGCTACACCTTC
>TRBV10-3|NA|TRBJ1-3|NA
CATVSGERVGNTIYF
TGTGCCACCGTAAGCGGTGAAAGGGTGGGAAACACCATATATTTT
>TRBV3-1/TRBV3-2|NA|TRBJ1-4|NA
CASSLRPGQLFF
TGTGCCAGCAGCCTACGTCCTGGCCAACTGTTTTTT
>TRBV5-1|NA|TRBJ1-5|TRBD1
CASSPQGDSNQPQHF
TGCGCCAGCAGCCCACAGGGGGATAGCAATCAGCCCCAGCATTTT